This entry describes one T cell receptor beta chain. Amplified TCR beta CDR3 regions derived from RNA transcripts. The TCR CDR3 first-round RT-PCR relied on the HTBI primer set. MiXCR, run by TCRdb on the multiplex PCR reads, gives a single entry per CDR3 protein. The table has 550,000 to 600,000 distinct CDR3 sequences, 15% to 20% seen once. The data derive from a study of T cells in Graves' hyperthyroidism and ophthalmopathy. With V trimmed by 6 bases and J by 7 bases, 4 bases remained unmatched. There are 15 residues in the CDR3. CDR1 is SNHLY, CDR2 FYNNEI, per germline. Researchers defined stable Graves' hyperthyroidism as no ophthalmopathy progression within 18 months. On the basis of clinical symptoms, serum thyroxine and TRAb, thyroid ultrasound and orbital computed tomography, diagnoses were made.

The chain uses TRBV2 and TRBJ1-6, with TRBD1 matching over 12 bases. Sequenced input: blood. This TCR came from a woman aged 18-29 years with Graves' hyperthyroidism. CDR3 DNA sequence: TGTGCCAGCAGCGGGACAGGGGGCGGGAATTCACCCCTCCACTTT. Amino acids: CASSGTGGGNSPLHF.